The clone carrying this T cell receptor (beta chain) has only one observation. Its antigen is undetermined. Germline CDR1 reads MNHEY; CDR2 reads SMNVEV (reference sequence). J gave up 3 bases and V 6 bases, and 6 bases lay outside the gene matches. The CDR3 sequence is 14 residues long. The data stem from a study of cytotoxic CD8 clonotypes in ibrutinib-treated CLL. The wider study: Response samples were drawn at a median of about eleven months of treatment, range 6 to 36.

Findings of the study overall: Treatment left the uncommon public clonotypes either contracted or stable in frequency.

The method was immunoSEQ multiplex PCR; TCRdb's version includes in-frame clones alone and lacks a portion of them. The sample lists roughly 250,000 clones, 70% occurring once. This chain connects TRBV27 to TRBJ2-7; 9 bases agree with TRBD1. The receptor comes from a human donor with chronic lymphocytic leukemia. Specimen: PBMCs, collected after 24 months of ibrutinib treatment. CDR3 coding DNA: TGTGCCAGCAGCTTGGGACAGGGCTTCTACGAGCAGTACTTC. It translates to CASSLGQGFYEQYF.